This note documents a single T cell receptor beta chain sequence. Its antigen is still unknown. No base-level quality is on record; no much larger clone is a single base apart. Counted from cysteine to phenylalanine, this CDR3 has 15 amino acids. Only CDR3 DNA is held: 45 bases, read in frame from base 1. The germline V gene encodes CDR1 SGHDT and CDR2 YYEEEE. Trimming costs V 4 bases and J 3 bases, and their ends lie 16 bases apart. The study profiled bulk TCR beta-chain repertoires in matched peripheral blood, tumor and adjacent normal breast tissue taken from approximately 16 patients with early-stage breast cancer. Before surgery, roughly 5-11 mL of whole blood was collected into EDTA tubes and then processed within 2 hours. Peripheral blood mononuclear cells were isolated by Ficoll-Paque centrifugation in SepMate-50 tubes. PBMCs were cryopreserved in approximately 90% FBS with about 10% DMSO in aliquots of about 1.8 to 4 million cells and stored in liquid nitrogen. The Qiagen AllPrep DNA/RNA Mini kit was used for genomic DNA extraction.

This sample is drawn from a study of early stage breast cancer tumors (dated by TCRdb to 2017 to 2019). In terms of the full investigation: Of the roughly 17 invasive breast tumors, roughly eleven were found to be estrogen receptor-positive, progesterone receptor-positive and HER2-negative. On average, each sample had roughly 9.5-fold read coverage. Across all samples, 2,651,842 templates representing 1,097,674 unique clonotypes were detected. Of the approximately twelve ER+/PR+/HER2- tumors, eight were classified as invasive ductal carcinomas and four as invasive lobular carcinomas. Overall results and qualifications from the work: Tumors showed roughly 2.7-fold higher T cell density and higher clonality than adjacent normal breast tissue. Chain pairing and functional markers such as CD4, CD8 and FOXP3 were missed by bulk genomic DNA sequencing of unsorted cells. Because the cohort was small, analysis by tumor subtype was not possible. Enriched TCRB sequences shared across patients were mostly commonly generated sequences, unlikely to play an important role in the tumor microenvironment. Greater similarity was observed between blood and normal breast repertoires than between blood and tumor repertoires, and tumor was distinguished from normal in about 85% of the 16 patients when each tissue was compared with blood.

Each sample was amplified in two independent genomic DNA replicates, using 0.5 to 0.6 ug for blood and around 1.6 ug for tumor or normal breast. TCRB sequencing of genomic DNA was carried out with the ImmunoSeq Intro kit according to the manufacturer's instructions. Multiplex PCR ran 30 to 40 cycles with proprietary primers and spike-in control sequences for absolute quantification. Single-end 150-bp reads were used to sequence an 87-bp fragment covering the CDR3 and the flanking V and J genes. Seven samples, with two replicates for each sample, were multiplexed per lane of an Illumina MiSeq using version 3.0 chemistry. The authors processed their data as follows. The vendor's proprietary pipeline handled the raw data processing, merging both replicates into a single result for each sample. A clonotype was defined as productive rearrangements that share the same V-gene family, CDR3 amino acid sequence and J-gene segment. Clonality was calculated as 1 minus the normalized Shannon entropy (Pielou evenness) of TCRB abundances. T cell density was estimated by dividing total templates by the number of input cells inferred from the DNA input amount. Recon with default parameters was used to estimate total repertoire diversity and clonality. A clonotype counted as tumor-enriched if its abundance in tumor exceeded 0.1% and was at least 32-fold higher than its abundance in normal breast. The table was pulled from immuneACCESS by TCRdb, which kept in-frame rearrangements only. Such tables lose some clones; where checked, under half of the loss comes from unresolved V genes, and the rest has no known cause. V, J and clone size reflect that table, while D and trimming were determined from the DNA. Within this sample are 51,000 or so clones, with about 80% of them counted one time only. 1.3% to 1.5% of the sample comes from the top ten.

The sequencing sample was made of blood. This receptor chain uses TRBV5-6 and TRBJ1-2; possibly the D gene is TRBD1, per 5 matching bases. The TCR originated in a person in their fifties or sixties with breast cancer. The CDR3 here reads CASSKITGVYYGYTF. The base sequence is TGTGCCAGCAGCAAGATTACAGGAGTGTACTATGGCTACACCTTC.